The rows below give T cell receptor beta chains drawn from one sample of a study of cytomegalovirus exposure and HLA in healthy donors. Sequenced by immunoSEQ multiplex PCR; TCRdb stores in-frame clones only, minus some. The table lists 95,000 to 150,000 clones, approximately 8.6% of them singletons, with approximately 6% in the top ten. The sequenced sample was PBMCs. Source of these receptors: a woman between 35 and 50 years old in good health and CMV-seropositive. Both conserved end residues are part of each CDR3. Fields, in order: V gene, CDR3 length, J gene, CDR3 protein.

>TRBV5-1|16|TRBJ1-6
CASSLAGTGDNSPLHF
>TRBV29-1|12|TRBJ2-4
CSVEGSGNIQYF
>TRBV18|16|TRBJ1-2
CASSPGGDRTNYGYTF
>TRBV12-5|21|TRBJ1-1
CASGLALSSRERGTWDTEAFF
>TRBV9|15|TRBJ2-5
CASSVAAGGQETQYF
>TRBV29-1|14|TRBJ1-1
CSVAYSNMNTEAFF
>TRBV6-5|14|TRBJ2-5
CASSVGQGQETQYF
>TRBV5-4|15|TRBJ2-7
CASSPGGQVRGEQYF
>TRBV9|15|TRBJ1-2
CASSATGILDYGYTF
>TRBV28|13|TRBJ2-1
CASSWRSPNEQFF
>TRBV7-2|15|TRBJ1-1
CASSLVLGQPLSAFF
>TRBV10-3|15|TRBJ1-6
CAIKAGTLTNSPLHF
>TRBV6-5|14|TRBJ1-1
CASGAGGGPTEAFF
>TRBV28|15|TRBJ1-2
CASSSRSQGWYGYTF
>TRBV7-9|14|TRBJ2-5
CASSREMGGETQYF
>TRBV7-9|17|TRBJ2-3
CASSLAIGTGSTDTQYF
>TRBV5-1|15|TRBJ1-1
CASSPGAGMNTEAFF